A single T cell receptor beta chain is shown here with its context. Its antigen remains unidentified. The germline V gene encodes CDR1 SGHVS and CDR2 FNYEAQ. CDR3 length equals 13 residues. Deletions cut 3 bases from V and 6 bases from J, with 11 bases between. Hyperthyroidism of Graves' type that showed no ophthalmopathy progression within 18 months was stable. This entry is derived from a study of T cells in Graves' hyperthyroidism and ophthalmopathy. Points from the study as a whole: Before onset, by a median of approximately 6.8 months, the model predicted ophthalmopathy.

TCR beta CDR3 region amplification was performed from RNA transcripts. The TCR CDR3 was amplified in a first-round RT-PCR using the HTBI primer set. TCRdb re-called the multiplex PCR reads with MiXCR, one entry per CDR3 protein. The sample holds approximately 100,000 distinct CDR3 sequences, around 42% seen once. Sequencing input: peripheral blood or thyroid tissue (not recorded which). This chain links TRBV7-6 with TRBJ2-5; weak D call: TRBD2 (6 bases). The receptor was isolated from a woman in her 30s with Graves' hyperthyroidism. DNA of the CDR3: TGTGCCAGCAGCTTTGCCGGCGGGAAGACCCAGTACTTC. This sequence encodes CASSFAGGKTQYF.